This T cell receptor beta chain was profiled in a study of T cells after yellow fever vaccination. Study observations and caveats: Weaker, the secondary response had a peak occurring faster, on day 5 versus 15.

Worth noting for this clonotype: Antigen: not known.

Trimming shortened V by 1 base and J by 5 bases, and 17 bases separated the two germline ends. The CDR3 is made up of 17 amino acids. Germline V gives CDR1 LGHNA, CDR2 YNFKEQ. TCRdb reanalysed the 5' RACE reads using MiXCR and keeps one entry per CDR3 protein. Among fewer than 650,000 distinct CDR3 sequences listed, 20% to 25% were seen once. The chain recombines TRBV4-2 with TRBJ2-2; D may be TRBD1 (6 bases). The source material was PBMCs, sampled approximately 20 days after the first yellow fever vaccination. The receptor was isolated from a man younger than 35 who received the YFV17D yellow fever vaccine. The CDR3 nucleotides read TGTGCCAGCAGCCAAGCCGGGGCAGGGGTGGAAACCGGGGAGCTGTTTTTT. This translates into CASSQAGAGVETGELFF.